The 13 T cell receptor beta chains below were found in one sample sequenced in a study of blood T cells in healthy people across ages. The authors ran a second PCR of roughly 6 to 12 cycles using a sample-barcoded 5' primer and a J-beta primer mix. MiXCR, applied by TCRdb to the 5' RACE reads, yields one record per CDR3 protein. Counted here are 800,000 to 950,000 distinct CDR3 sequences, 25% to 30% occurring once; the ten biggest clones make up 10%. The same sample was also used in a study of T cells of mothers and their children.

Sequencing used blood. These receptors were taken from a woman aged 40-49 years in good health.

This clonotype was recorded only once. CDR3 in amino acids: CASSPPDRPYSNQPQHF. The DNA of the CDR3 is TGTGCCAGCAGCCCTCCGGACAGACCCTATAGCAATCAGCCCCAGCATTTT. The chain has TRBV28 and TRBJ1-5, with D tentatively TRBD1 (6 bases). CDR1 and CDR2 from the germline V gene are MDHEN and SYDVKM. The V gene lost 6 bases and the J gene lost 0 bases, with 18 bases spanning the gap. The CDR3 sequence is 17 residues long. The full variable domain, with the rest looked up from reference TRBV28 and TRBJ1-5, is DVKVTQSSRYLVKRTGEKVFLECVQDMDHENMFWYRQDPGLGLRLIYFSYDVKMKEKGDIPEGYSVSREKKERFSLILESASTNQTSMYLCASSPPDRPYSNQPQHFGDGTRLSIL.

This clonotype has ten or more counts. The chain recombines TRBV5-1 with TRBJ1-1; tentative D call: TRBD1 (5 bases). The germline gives CDR1 SGHRS, CDR2 YFSETQ. Trimming shortened V by 3 bases and J by 3 bases, and 12 bases separated the two germline ends. This CDR3 comprises 14 residues. CDR3 in amino acids: CASSSQGGDTEAFF. The CDR3 coding sequence is TGCGCCAGCAGCTCCCAGGGAGGGGACACTGAAGCTTTCTTT. The complete variable domain, with remaining parts taken from reference TRBV5-1 and TRBJ1-1, reads KAGVTQTPRYLIKTRGQQVTLSCSPISGHRSVSWYQQTPGQGLQFLFEYFSETQRNKGNFPGRFSGRQFSNSRSEMNVSTLELGDSALYLCASSSQGGDTEAFFGQGTRLTVV.

This clonotype was recorded many times. The CDR3 protein is CASSFLGGQSTFF. CDR3 sequence (DNA): TGTGCCAGCAGTTTCTTGGGGGGACAGAGTACGTTCTTC. The J gene is TRBJ2-1, the V gene TRBV12-3 or TRBV12-4; perhaps TRBD1 as D (7 bases). The CDR3 covers 13 residues. V lost 3 bases to trimming and J lost 15 bases, with 18 bases between them.

This clonotype was seen a handful of times. The rearrangement joins TRBV5-1 to TRBJ2-1; 11 bases fit TRBD2. Germline-derived CDR1 and CDR2 are SGHRS and YFSETQ. This CDR3 has 14 amino acids. V shed 2 bases, J shed 6 bases, and the junction held 1 base outside the gene matches. CDR3 residues: CASSFGTSGNEQFF. The DNA of the CDR3 is TGCGCCAGCAGCTTCGGGACTAGCGGCAATGAGCAGTTCTTC. Combining the CDR3 with reference TRBV5-1 and TRBJ2-1 gives the whole variable domain KAGVTQTPRYLIKTRGQQVTLSCSPISGHRSVSWYQQTPGQGLQFLFEYFSETQRNKGNFPGRFSGRQFSNSRSEMNVSTLELGDSALYLCASSFGTSGNEQFFGPGTRLTVL.

As concerns this clonotype: A much larger clone differs by one base, so this may be a read error. The chain is built from TRBV7-6 and TRBJ1-2; unclear D gene. The CDR3 runs 15 residues. Germline assignment: CDR1 SGHVS and CDR2 FNYEAQ. CDR3 sequence reads: CTSSRRAGKDYGYTF. As DNA, the CDR3 is TGTACCAGCAGCCGTCGGGCAGGAAAAGACTATGGCTACACCTTC.

Note on this clonotype: Compared with germline, one end of the junction differs, possibly owing to a read error. The chain recombines TRBV7-8 with TRBJ2-5; 8 bases are a match to TRBD2. CDR1 is SGHVS and CDR2 is FQNEAQ in the germline V gene. This CDR3 comprises 15 residues. CDR3 protein: CASSFGGAGQETRYF. CDR3 DNA sequence: TGTGCCAGCAGCTTCGGGGGGGCCGGTCAAGAGACCCGGTACTTC. Full variable domain (missing parts from reference TRBV7-8 and TRBJ2-5): GAGVSQSPRYKVAKRGQDVALRCDPISGHVSLFWYQQALGQGPEFLTYFQNEAQLDKSGLPSDRFFAERPEGSVSTLKIQRTQQEDSAVYLCASSFGGAGQETRYFGPGTRLLVL.

With regard to this clonotype: A much larger clone is a single base away; this may be a read error. The chain has TRBV4-1 and TRBJ2-7; D may be TRBD2 (6 bases). The CDR3 covers 16 residues. The V end was cut by 0 bases, the J end by 6 bases, with 18 bases between. Germline V CDR1 and CDR2: MGHRA, YSYEKL. CDR3 coding DNA: TGCGCCAGCAGCCAAGATTCGGGGGTAGCGGTTGGCGAGCAGTACTTC. This translates into CASSQDSGVAVGEQYF.

In its sample, this clonotype was seen many times. The J gene is TRBJ1-2, the V gene TRBV20-1; D is uncertain. Trimming shortened V by 3 bases and J by 2 bases, and 7 bases separated the two germline ends. Germline loops: CDR1 DFQATT, CDR2 SNEGSKA (reference sequence). This CDR3 is 12 amino acids long. CDR3 sequence reads: CSASRKNYGYTF. The DNA of the CDR3 is TGCAGTGCTAGTCGGAAGAACTATGGCTACACCTTC.

The V gene is TRBV7-2, the J gene TRBJ1-5; 9 bases fit TRBD1. The CDR3 is 13 residues long. Germline V gives CDR1 SGHTA, CDR2 FQGNSA. The ends lost 7 bases at V and 7 bases at J; junction bases unmatched: 5. DNA of the CDR3: TGTGCCAGCAACTACAGGGGGCAACAGCCCCAGCATTTT. It specifies CASNYRGQQPQHF.

This clonotype showed up just a few times. V is TRBV7-9 and J is TRBJ2-3; 9 nucleotides line up with TRBD1. The trim removed 1 base at V and 4 bases at J, leaving 12 bases unmatched. The CDR3 has 18 residues. From germline, CDR1 is SEHNR and CDR2 FQNEAQ (reference sequence). CDR3 coding DNA: TGTGCCAGCAGCTTAGGAGGGACAGGGCGAGGGGGCGCAGATACGCAGTATTTT. It is translated as CASSLGGTGRGGADTQYF.

The rearrangement links TRBV7-2 to TRBJ1-6; D may be TRBD1 (6 bases). Germline CDR1 is SGHTA and CDR2 is FQGNSA. This CDR3 is built from 15 residues. The ends were cut back, 5 bases at V and 7 bases at J, with 15 bases in the middle. The CDR3 region is CASSLSTGSNSPLHF. DNA for the CDR3: TGTGCCAGCAGCCTCTCTACAGGGTCAAATTCACCCCTCCACTTT.

V usage is TRBV5-1 and J usage is TRBJ1-1; 7 nucleotides agree with TRBD1. Germline values: CDR1 SGHRS, CDR2 YFSETQ. V was clipped by 4 bases and J by 2 bases; unmatched bases: 8. The CDR3 covers 15 residues. In DNA, the CDR3 is TGCGCCAGCAGCGCCATGGGACAGATCAACACTGAAGCTTTCTTT. It yields the protein CASSAMGQINTEAFF.

This clonotype was counted between two and nine times. This sequence joins TRBV7-9 and TRBJ2-1; 13 bases map to TRBD2. This CDR3 region has 18 residues. Trimming at V came to 3 bases and at J to 7 bases, leaving 12 bases not matched to a gene. Per germline, CDR1 SEHNR and CDR2 FQNEAQ (reference sequence). The CDR3 bases are TGTGCCAGCAGCTTGTTAACTAGCGGGGGGGATGGTGGTAATGAGCAGTTCTTC. Its translation: CASSLLTSGGDGGNEQFF. The entire variable domain, with the rest obtained from reference TRBV7-9 and TRBJ2-1, is as follows: DTGVSQNPRHKITKRGQNVTFRCDPISEHNRLYWYRQTLGQGPEFLTYFQNEAQLEKSRLLSDRFSAERPKGSFSTLEIQRTEQGDSAMYLCASSLLTSGGDGGNEQFFGPGTRLTVL.